These 31 T cell receptor beta chains share one sample of origin, sequenced in a study of T cell changes during pregnancy in multiple sclerosis. Data came from immunoSEQ multiplex PCR; TCRdb stores just in-frame clones and leaves some out. The table records approximately 34,000 clones, roughly 90% of them present only once. This sample comprised CD8+ T cells from peripheral blood mononuclear cells, obtained after pregnancy. Receptors originate from a female donor with multiple sclerosis, enrolled in a pregnancy study.

J is TRBJ1-1 and V is TRBV6-5; tentative D call: TRBD1 (6 bases). The CDR3 runs 15 residues. Germline CDR1 reads MNHEY; CDR2 reads SVGAGI. Trimming cost V 6 bases and J 7 bases, with 21 bases left between them. The chain's CDR3 is CASSPNPGAPVEAFF. The CDR3 nucleotides are TGTGCCAGCAGCCCTAACCCAGGGGCGCCGGTTGAAGCTTTCTTT.

The chain links TRBV9 to TRBJ2-1, with TRBD2 matching over 9 bases. This CDR3 has 16 residues. Germline V lookup: CDR1 SGDLS, CDR2 YYNGEE. The trim removed 0 bases at V and 3 bases at J, leaving 4 bases unmatched. CDR3 coding DNA: TGTGCCAGCAGCGTAGGTCTTAGCGGGGGCTACAATGAGCAGTTCTTC. This sequence encodes CASSVGLSGGYNEQFF.

The chain is built from TRBV2 and TRBJ2-7; TRBD1 might be the D (5 bases). With 6 bases removed from V and 0 bases from J, the gap between germline ends came to 9 bases. This CDR3 is 13 amino acids long. Per the germline V gene, CDR1 is SNHLY and CDR2 is FYNNEI. The CDR3 loop reads CASRHRSSYEQYF. Written as DNA, the CDR3 is TGTGCCAGCAGACACAGGAGCTCCTACGAGCAGTACTTC.

J is TRBJ2-7 and V is TRBV5-4, with TRBD2 matching over 12 bases. V dropped 0 bases and J dropped 4; count of bases not matched to a gene: 2. Per the germline V gene, CDR1 is SGHNT and CDR2 is YYREEE (reference sequence). The CDR3 loop spans 15 amino acids. The chain's CDR3 is CASSLGTSGEYEQYF. The CDR3 DNA reads TGTGCCAGCAGCTTGGGGACTAGCGGGGAATACGAGCAGTACTTC.

The chain combines TRBV9 with TRBJ2-1; D might be TRBD2 (5 bases). The CDR3 has 15 residues. The germline CDR1 and CDR2 sequences are SGDLS and YYNGEE. V lost 4 bases, J lost 7 bases, and 18 bases lay in between. CDR3 DNA: TGTGCCAGCAGCTCCAGGACTGCCCTGGGGAATGAGCAGTTCTTC. Protein product: CASSSRTALGNEQFF.

The chain joins TRBV5-1 to TRBJ1-1; 7 bases map to TRBD1. The junction had 7 bases not matched to a gene; V was cut back by 3 bases and J by 2 bases. This CDR3 spans 15 amino acids. The germline V gene has CDR1 SGHRS and CDR2 YFSETQ. CDR3: CASSWVGQNNTEAFF. The CDR3, as DNA: TGCGCCAGCAGCTGGGTGGGACAGAATAACACTGAAGCTTTCTTT.

This rearrangement joins TRBV19 to TRBJ1-1; the D is unclear. Trimming left V 3 bases short and J 3 bases short, with 8 bases between. The CDR3 has 13 residues. The germline V gene encodes CDR1 LNHDA and CDR2 SQIVND (reference sequence). This CDR3 reads CASSINGDTEAFF. In DNA, the CDR3 is TGTGCCAGTAGTATTAACGGGGACACTGAAGCTTTCTTT. Full variable domain (outside the CDR3, taken from reference TRBV19 and TRBJ1-1): DGGITQSPKYLFRKEGQNVTLSCEQNLNHDAMYWYRQDPGQGLRLIYYSQIVNDFQKGDIAEGYSVSREKKESFPLTVTSAQKNPTAFYLCASSINGDTEAFFGQGTRLTVV.

The V and J genes are TRBV5-6 and TRBJ2-5; D call uncertain. The DNA end is a closer match to TRBJ2-7, so the J assignment may be wrong. The CDR3 is 15 amino acids. From germline, CDR1 is SGHDT and CDR2 YYEEEE. CDR3 sequence: CASSTWTESDYEQYF. In DNA form, the CDR3 reads TGTGCCAGCAGCACTTGGACGGAATCCGACTACGAGCAGTACTTC.

This rearrangement joins TRBV7-6 to TRBJ2-2; D not resolved. Germline CDR1 reads SGHVS; CDR2 reads FNYEAQ. With 0 bases removed from V and 3 bases from J, the gap between germline ends came to 8 bases. The CDR3 loop spans 15 amino acids. CDR3 nucleotides: TGTGCCAGCAGCTTAGCGAGGAGTTACACCGGGGAGCTGTTTTTT. Translation: CASSLARSYTGELFF.

As DNA, the CDR3 is TGTGCCAGCAGTTGGGCTATAGAGCCCCCAACCTACGAGCAGTACTTC. It translates to CASSWAIEPPTYEQYF. The rearrangement links TRBV27 to TRBJ2-7, with D unresolved. Trimming removed 4 bases at V and 2 bases at J, with 18 bases between. This CDR3 region has 16 residues. Germline V lookup: CDR1 MNHEY, CDR2 SMNVEV (reference sequence).

The chain employs TRBV4-2 and TRBJ2-1, with a weak D call TRBD1 (7 bases). From germline, CDR1 is LGHNA and CDR2 YNFKEQ. V was pared by 3 bases and J by 6 bases, with 15 bases between. The CDR3 consists of 15 residues. CDR3 residues: CASSHGGTEPNEQFF. The CDR3 DNA follows: TGTGCCAGCAGCCATGGCGGGACAGAGCCCAATGAGCAGTTCTTC.

The J gene is TRBJ2-1, the V gene TRBV6-5, with a possible D match to TRBD2 (5 bases). Germline loops: CDR1 MNHEY, CDR2 SVGAGI. The ends were cut back, 1 base at V and 10 bases at J, with 11 bases in the middle. This CDR3 is 13 amino acids long. In nucleotides, the CDR3 is TGTGCCAGCAGTTACTTCACGGGGAAGGAGCAGTTCTTC. Encoded protein: CASSYFTGKEQFF.

The chain employs TRBV7-3 and TRBJ2-1; 7 bases are a match to TRBD1. The CDR3 sequence is 13 residues long. Germline-derived CDR1 and CDR2 are SGHTA and FQGTGA. Trimming at V came to 1 base and at J to 8 bases, leaving 2 bases not matched to a gene. Written as DNA, the CDR3 is TGTGCCAGCAGCTTAATCGGGACAGATGAGCAGTTCTTC. Amino acids: CASSLIGTDEQFF. Full variable domain (missing parts from reference TRBV7-3 and TRBJ2-1): GAGVSQTPSNKVTEKGKYVELRCDPISGHTALYWYRQSLGQGPEFLIYFQGTGAADDSGLPNDRFFAVRPEGSVSTLKIQRTERGDSAVYLCASSLIGTDEQFFGPGTRLTVL.

This chain links TRBV9 with TRBJ2-3; TRBD2 is a possible D gene (6 bases). The V end lost 3 bases, the J end lost 6 bases, and 8 bases lay between the germline ends. This CDR3 contains 12 residues. Germline V gene data show CDR1 as SGDLS and CDR2 as YYNGEE. The CDR3 region has the DNA TGTGCCAGCAGCGGTACTAGCGATACGCAGTATTTT. Translating gives CASSGTSDTQYF.

As DNA, the CDR3 is TGTGCCAGCACCCGAAAATGGACAGCCCAAGAGACCCAGTACTTC. It encodes CASTRKWTAQETQYF. This chain uses TRBV11-2 with TRBJ2-5; D is possibly TRBD1 (6 bases). Germline values: CDR1 SGHAT, CDR2 FQNNGV. This CDR3 contains 15 residues. V lost 7 bases to trimming and J lost 1 base, with 16 bases between them.

V usage is TRBV6-6 and J usage is TRBJ1-4; a possible D gene is TRBD1 (5 bases). Germline CDR1 is MNHNY and CDR2 is SVGAGI (reference sequence). The CDR3 is 11 residues long. V shed 8 bases and J shed 11 bases, with 12 bases lying between them. This chain's CDR3 is CASYLGGKLFF. The CDR3 nucleotides are TGTGCCAGCTACTTGGGGGGGAAACTGTTTTTT.

This clone was detected only once. V usage is TRBV14 and J usage is TRBJ2-2; D call uncertain. Germline CDR1 and CDR2: SGHDN and FVKESK. The CDR3 covers 16 residues. With 1 base removed from V and 0 bases from J, the gap between germline ends came to 9 bases. The CDR3 DNA reads TGTGCCAGCAGCCAAGGTCTCCTAGCGAACACCGGGGAGCTGTTTTTT. It specifies CASSQGLLANTGELFF.

This clone appeared a few times. The chain is built from TRBV14 and TRBJ1-2; no reliable D call. The V end was cut by 0 bases, the J end by 4 bases, with 15 bases between. This CDR3 has 16 amino acids. Germline V gene data show CDR1 as SGHDN and CDR2 as FVKESK. The CDR3 sequence: CASSQDVGPPSYGYTF. For the CDR3, the DNA is TGTGCCAGCAGCCAAGATGTGGGCCCCCCAAGCTATGGCTACACCTTC.

The V call is TRBV5-5, the J call TRBJ1-2; 9 nucleotides match TRBD1. The V segment lost 5 bases and the J segment 6 bases; nucleotides outside the gene matches: 5. In germline, CDR1 is SGHKS, CDR2 YYEKEE (reference sequence). This CDR3 has 13 residues. CDR3 sequence: CASSDGTGNGYTF. The CDR3, as DNA: TGTGCCAGCAGTGACGGGACAGGGAATGGCTACACCTTC.

This rearrangement joins TRBV7-3 to TRBJ1-1; TRBD1 aligns across 9 bases. Germline assignment: CDR1 SGHTA and CDR2 FQGTGA. There are 18 residues in the CDR3. V lost 2 bases, J lost 6 bases, and 16 bases stayed unmatched. CDR3 sequence (DNA): TGTGCCAGCAGCTTAGAGGCGTCGTATTCCGGGACAGGGTCTGAAGCTTTCTTT. This encodes CASSLEASYSGTGSEAFF.

The rearrangement joins TRBV5-5 to TRBJ1-1; the D is unclear. CDR1 is SGHKS and CDR2 is YYEKEE in the germline V gene (reference sequence). V lost 6 bases and J lost 0, with 9 bases in between. The CDR3 extends over 13 amino acids. The CDR3: CASKDDLNTEAFF. The DNA for the CDR3 is TGTGCCAGCAAAGATGACTTGAACACTGAAGCTTTCTTT.

The J gene is TRBJ1-3, the V gene TRBV19; TRBD1 is a possible D gene (5 bases). The CDR3 is made up of 16 amino acids. CDR1 is LNHDA and CDR2 is SQIVND in the germline V gene (reference sequence). Trimming removed 6 bases from V and 0 bases from J, with 15 bases in between. Here the CDR3 reads CASRDLDRSSGNTIYF. In DNA, the CDR3 is TGTGCCAGTAGGGATCTCGACAGATCCTCTGGAAACACCATATATTTT.

CDR3 DNA sequence: TGTGCCAGCAGCTTATCGGGACAGAAAAACATTCAGTACTTC. This gives the protein CASSLSGQKNIQYF. The chain recombines TRBV7-9 with TRBJ2-4; 7 bases line up with TRBD1. The CDR3 runs to 14 residues. The junction had 2 bases not matched to a gene; V was cut back by 2 bases and J by 4 bases. CDR1 and CDR2 (germline): SEHNR, FQNEAQ (reference sequence).

A single count supports this clone. V gene TRBV14 combines with J gene TRBJ2-7; 7 bases are shared with TRBD1. The CDR3 spans 13 residues. Trimming removed 2 bases from V and 7 bases from J; junction bases left unmatched: 5. CDR1 and CDR2 (germline): SGHDN, FVKESK. In DNA form, the CDR3 reads TGTGCCAGCAGCCAACAGGACAGGAGGGAGCAGTACTTC. Translation gives CASSQQDRREQYF.

This clone was recorded only once. V usage is TRBV6-1 and J usage is TRBJ2-3; 8 bases line up with TRBD1. The CDR3 loop spans 14 amino acids. V shed 6 bases, J shed 3 bases, and the junction held 5 bases outside the gene matches. Germline V gene lookup returns CDR1 MNHNS and CDR2 SASEGT. The CDR3 bases are TGTGCCAGCAGGCCGACAGGGGTAACAGATACGCAGTATTTT. This encodes CASRPTGVTDTQYF.

The rearrangement joins TRBV27 to TRBJ2-3; weak D call: TRBD2 (7 bases). CDR1 MNHEY and CDR2 SMNVEV come from the germline V gene (reference sequence). The CDR3 has 17 amino acids. Deletions cut 3 bases from V and 2 bases from J, with 18 bases between. CDR3: CASSLRGGSTYTDTQYF. The CDR3 DNA reads TGTGCCAGCAGTTTGAGGGGGGGTTCCACGTACACAGATACGCAGTATTTT.

V gene TRBV2 combines with J gene TRBJ2-7; TRBD2 aligns across 7 bases. Germline values: CDR1 SNHLY, CDR2 FYNNEI. Germline trimming cut 1 base from V and 6 bases from J; bases unmatched to any gene: 9. This CDR3 has 15 residues. The CDR3 DNA is TGTGCCAGCAGTGAAGTGGGGGGGTTGGGTTTCGAGCAGTACTTC. Its protein product is CASSEVGGLGFEQYF.

The gene calls are TRBV27 and TRBJ2-1; the match to TRBD2 covers 11 bases. The CDR3 extends over 16 amino acids. The ends lost 5 bases at V and 3 bases at J; junction bases unmatched: 6. Germline V gene sequence: CDR1 MNHEY, CDR2 SMNVEV (reference sequence). In nucleotides, the CDR3 is TGTGCCAGCAGTGAAACTAGCGGGGGTCTCTACAATGAGCAGTTCTTC. It is translated as CASSETSGGLYNEQFF.

The chain recombines TRBV27 with TRBJ2-7; D is perhaps TRBD1 (6 bases). Trimming cost V 0 bases and J 4 bases, with 16 bases left between them. The germline V gene encodes CDR1 MNHEY and CDR2 SMNVEV (reference sequence). The CDR3 sequence is 16 residues long. CDR3 DNA: TGTGCCAGCAGTTTATCGATTTCCGCCAGGGGTTACGAGCAGTACTTC. The encoded protein is CASSLSISARGYEQYF.

The chain joins TRBV6-1 to TRBJ1-5; a weak D match, TRBD1 (6 bases). Trimming left V 2 bases short and J 1 base short, with 15 bases between. The CDR3 spans 17 residues. Germline V lookup: CDR1 MNHNS, CDR2 SASEGT. CDR3 region: CASSELGVGASNQPQHF. For the CDR3, the DNA is TGTGCCAGCAGTGAACTGGGGGTGGGGGCGAGCAATCAGCCCCAGCATTTT.

The chain is built from TRBV6-4 and TRBJ1-1; D gene ambiguous. This CDR3 has 13 residues. Germline CDR1 is MRHNA and CDR2 is SNTAGT. Trimming removed 0 bases from V and 4 bases from J, with 6 bases in between. Here the CDR3 DNA reads TGTGCCAGCAGTGACTCCCCTCTCACTGAAGCTTTCTTT. Its translation is CASSDSPLTEAFF.